The 5 T cell receptor beta chains given below trace back to one sample, sequenced in a study of T cell responses to AZD1222 COVID-19 vaccine. The method was immunoSEQ multiplex PCR; TCRdb's version includes in-frame clones alone and lacks a portion of them. The profile shows over 85,000 clones, approximately 84% of them singletons. Source: peripheral blood, taken 28 days after the second AZD1222 dose. The receptors were sampled from an adult who received the AZD1222 COVID-19 vaccine.

The CDR3 DNA reads as TGTGCCAGCAGTTCCTTCGGCGGGGAGCTGTTTTTT. This gives the protein CASSSFGGELFF. The V and J genes are TRBV7-2 and TRBJ2-2; D ambiguous. The CDR3 spans 12 residues. The germline V gene has CDR1 SGHTA and CDR2 FQGNSA. V was trimmed by 6 bases and J by 7 bases, leaving 9 bases between them.

The V call is TRBV11-2, the J call TRBJ1-6, with 7 bases identical to TRBD1. Per the germline V gene, CDR1 is SGHAT and CDR2 is FQNNGV. The CDR3 runs to 17 residues. The V and J ends lost 5 bases and 9 bases, in that order; junction bases with no gene match: 16. The CDR3 sequence: CASSQTYIQGQGSPLHF. DNA of the CDR3: TGTGCCAGCAGCCAAACCTATATACAGGGGCAAGGTTCACCCCTCCACTTT.

In this sample, this clone turned up a few times. The CDR3 DNA reads as TGTGCCAGCAGTGAGCCCGAGGGACCTAATAACTATGGCTACACCTTC. This sequence encodes CASSEPEGPNNYGYTF. V gene TRBV25-1 combines with J gene TRBJ1-2, with a weak D call TRBD1 (5 bases). The germline V and J ends were trimmed by 3 bases and 1 base, with 15 bases remaining between them. Germline values: CDR1 MGHDK, CDR2 SYGVNS. CDR3 length equals 16 residues.

The chain combines TRBV14 with TRBJ1-1, with D possibly being TRBD1 (5 bases). V was cut by 3 bases and J by 1 base, with 15 bases left in between. The germline V gene encodes CDR1 SGHDN and CDR2 FVKESK. The CDR3 is 16 residues long. In DNA, the CDR3 is TGTGCCAGCAGCCATGGACTCTTTAGGGGGAACACTGAAGCTTTCTTT. This codes for CASSHGLFRGNTEAFF.

CDR3 DNA sequence: TGTGCCAGCAGACGAGACAGGAGCTCCTACAATGAGCAGTTCTTC. Amino acids: CASRRDRSSYNEQFF. The chain joins TRBV6-5 to TRBJ2-1; a weak D match, TRBD1 (6 bases). Trimming took 6 bases from V and 0 from J, leaving 12 bases between them. Per germline, CDR1 MNHEY and CDR2 SVGAGI. The CDR3 is 15 residues long.